This is a list of T cell receptor beta chains from one sample in a study of cytomegalovirus exposure and HLA in healthy donors. Profiled with immunoSEQ multiplex PCR; TCRdb holds only in-frame clones, not every one. The specimen's table records approximately 180,000 clones. Sequenced sample: PBMCs. Source of these receptors: a young man in good health and CMV-seronegative. The CDR3 runs from the conserved cysteine through the conserved F or W. A D gene is named only where the DNA matches it firmly.

j_call v_call cdr3_length d_call cdr3_aa cdr3_nt
TRBJ1-2 TRBV28 15 TRBD1 CASSLPTGGFNGYTF TGTGCCAGCAGTTTACCGACAGGGGGCTTTAATGGCTACACCTTC
TRBJ2-5 TRBV7-2 14 TRBD1 CASSPDRGGETQYF TGTGCCAGCAGCCCGGACAGGGGAGGAGAGACCCAGTACTTC
TRBJ2-7 TRBV30 14 TRBD2 CAWSSGGYSYEQYF TGTGCCTGGAGTAGCGGGGGGTACTCCTACGAGCAGTACTTC
TRBJ2-7 TRBV12-5 12 TRBD1 CASGLGDRVQYF TGTGCTAGTGGTTTGGGGGACAGAGTGCAGTACTTC
TRBJ1-1 TRBV19 14 . CASSTPGVHTEAFF TGTGCCAGTAGTACGCCCGGGGTTCACACTGAAGCTTTCTTT
TRBJ2-1 TRBV18 15 . CASSREAGWYNEQFF TGTGCCAGCTCACGCGAGGCAGGGTGGTACAATGAGCAGTTCTTC
TRBJ1-1 TRBV5-4 18 . CASSPGLGGWNENTEAFF TGTGCCAGCAGCCCGGGGCTGGGGGGGTGGAACGAGAACACTGAAGCTTTCTTT
TRBJ1-1 TRBV19 14 TRBD1 CASSIPRQGPEAFF TGTGCCAGTAGTATCCCCCGACAGGGACCTGAAGCTTTCTTT
TRBJ1-1 TRBV4-1 15 . CASSQDAGKATEAFF TGCGCCAGCAGCCAAGATGCAGGGAAGGCCACTGAAGCTTTCTTT
TRBJ1-5 TRBV7-9 14 . CASSLRQDNQPQHF TGTGCCAGCAGCTTGCGACAGGACAATCAGCCCCAGCATTTT
TRBJ2-7 TRBV7-2 14 TRBD1 CASSPGQGPLEQYF TGTGCCAGCAGCCCTGGACAGGGGCCATTGGAGCAGTACTTC
TRBJ1-6 TRBV19 14 TRBD1 CASAGTGGFSPLHF TGTGCCAGCGCCGGGACAGGGGGTTTTTCACCCCTCCACTTT
TRBJ1-1 TRBV5-1 17 . CASSSAWGRGGETEAFF TGCGCCAGCAGCTCTGCTTGGGGGCGCGGGGGAGAGACTGAAGCTTTCTTT
TRBJ1-2 TRBV6-5 15 . CASSYSEGVRYGYTF TGTGCCAGCAGTTACTCAGAGGGAGTACGATATGGCTACACCTTC
TRBJ2-1 TRBV7-6 15 TRBD2 CASTTIAGGYNEQFF TGTGCCAGCACCACAATAGCGGGGGGCTACAATGAGCAGTTCTTC
TRBJ1-5 TRBV19 15 . CASSITGYGKQPQHF TGTGCCAGTAGTATAACAGGGTACGGGAAACAGCCCCAGCATTTT
TRBJ1-5 TRBV6-5 13 . CASSYSSGQPQHF TGTGCCAGCAGTTACTCAAGCGGTCAGCCCCAGCATTTT
TRBJ2-2 TRBV10-3 19 TRBD1 CAIRTPGQGLEANTGELFF TGTGCCATCAGGACACCGGGACAGGGGCTCGAAGCGAACACCGGGGAGCTGTTTTTT
TRBJ1-1 TRBV11-1 15 . CASSPLASTYTEAFF TGTGCCAGCAGTCCTTTGGCATCCACATACACTGAAGCTTTCTTT
TRBJ2-1 TRBV2 14 . CASSDQTGSDEQFF TGTGCCAGCAGTGATCAGACGGGATCCGATGAGCAGTTCTTC
TRBJ2-1 TRBV11-2 14 . CASSFWLASDEQFF TGTGCCAGCAGCTTCTGGCTAGCTTCGGATGAGCAGTTCTTC
TRBJ2-7 TRBV28 15 TRBD2 CASSSLAGGAYEQYF TGTGCCAGCAGTTCTTTAGCGGGAGGCGCCTACGAGCAGTACTTC
TRBJ1-6 TRBV12-1 15 . CASSPIRYHNSPLHF TGTGCCAGCAGCCCTATCCGTTATCATAATTCACCCCTCCACTTT
TRBJ1-4 TRBV2 13 . CASRTGTGEKLFF TGTGCCAGCAGGACGGGTACAGGTGAAAAACTGTTTTTT
TRBJ2-5 TRBV7-9 14 TRBD2 CASSQSGRAETQYF TGTGCCAGCAGCCAGAGCGGGAGGGCGGAGACCCAGTACTTC
TRBJ2-5 TRBV7-2 14 . CASRFPLAGETQYF TGTGCCAGCAGGTTCCCACTAGCAGGAGAGACCCAGTACTTC
TRBJ1-1 TRBV29-1 14 TRBD1 CSVEGTGVGTEAFF TGCAGCGTTGAAGGAACAGGGGTGGGCACTGAAGCTTTCTTT
TRBJ2-7 TRBV11-3 16 TRBD2 CASSLDGQRGDYEQYF TGTGCCAGCAGCTTAGATGGCCAGCGGGGGGACTACGAGCAGTACTTC
TRBJ2-2 TRBV7-8 17 TRBD2 CASSLVVASGSTGELFF TGTGCCAGCAGCTTAGTGGTGGCTAGCGGTAGCACCGGGGAGCTGTTTTTT
TRBJ2-5 TRBV5-1 19 . CASSLISGRRVGNQETQYF TGCGCCAGCAGCTTGATTAGCGGAAGAAGGGTGGGTAACCAAGAGACCCAGTACTTC
TRBJ2-3 TRBV10-3 19 TRBD2 CAINSGGRDHSPNADTQYF TGTGCCATCAATTCGGGCGGGAGGGACCACTCTCCAAACGCAGATACGCAGTATTTT
TRBJ2-1 TRBV19 15 TRBD2 CASNKSGRLSNEQFF TGTGCCAGTAACAAAAGCGGGAGACTAAGCAATGAGCAGTTCTTC
TRBJ2-1 TRBV13 15 TRBD1 CASSAGTGVSNEQFF TGTGCCAGCAGCGCCGGGACAGGGGTGTCCAATGAGCAGTTCTTC
TRBJ1-3 TRBV7-8 15 . CASSLSGESGNTIYF TGTGCCAGCAGCTTATCGGGGGAGTCTGGAAACACCATATATTTT
TRBJ1-1 TRBV27 12 . CATRESGTEAFF TGTGCCACCCGCGAAAGTGGCACTGAAGCTTTCTTT
TRBJ2-6 TRBV9 19 TRBD1 CASSVPRTGWQAGANVLTF TGTGCCAGCAGCGTACCTCGGACAGGGTGGCAAGCTGGGGCCAACGTCCTGACTTTC
TRBJ1-1 TRBV15 15 . CATSRDTVPNTEAFF TGTGCCACCAGCAGAGATACGGTTCCGAACACTGAAGCTTTCTTT
TRBJ1-5 TRBV19 13 TRBD1 CASNQGAGQPQHF TGTGCCAGTAACCAGGGGGCGGGTCAGCCCCAGCATTTT
TRBJ2-5 TRBV7-2 14 TRBD1 CASSYRQGQETQYF TGTGCCAGCAGCTACCGACAGGGTCAAGAGACCCAGTACTTC
TRBJ2-3 TRBV5-1 17 TRBD2 CASSLGLAGGSTDTQYF TGCGCCAGCAGCTTGGGACTAGCGGGAGGATCGACAGATACGCAGTATTTT